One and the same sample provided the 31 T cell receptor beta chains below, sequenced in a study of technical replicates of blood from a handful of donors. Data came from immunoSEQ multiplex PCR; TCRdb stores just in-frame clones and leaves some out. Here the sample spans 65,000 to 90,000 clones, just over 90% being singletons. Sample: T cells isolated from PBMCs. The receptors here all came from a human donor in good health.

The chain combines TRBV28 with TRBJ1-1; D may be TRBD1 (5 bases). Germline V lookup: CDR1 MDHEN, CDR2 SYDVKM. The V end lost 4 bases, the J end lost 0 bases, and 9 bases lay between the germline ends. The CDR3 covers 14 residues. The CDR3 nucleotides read TGTGCCAGCAGTTATCGGGGGATGAACACTGAAGCTTTCTTT. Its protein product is CASSYRGMNTEAFF.

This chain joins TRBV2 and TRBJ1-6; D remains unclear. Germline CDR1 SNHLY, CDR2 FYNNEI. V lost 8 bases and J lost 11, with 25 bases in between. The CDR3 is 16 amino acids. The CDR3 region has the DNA TGTGCCAGCCTGCCCCTTGGTACATCGCCCCCCCCACCCCTCCACTTT. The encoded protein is CASLPLGTSPPPPLHF.

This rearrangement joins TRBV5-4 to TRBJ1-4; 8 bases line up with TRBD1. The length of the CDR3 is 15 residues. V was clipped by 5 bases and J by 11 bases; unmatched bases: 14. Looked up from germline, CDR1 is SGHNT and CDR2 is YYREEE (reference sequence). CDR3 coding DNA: TGTGCCAGCAGTCTTGGACAGGGCGTAATGGGTAAACTGTTTTTT. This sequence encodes CASSLGQGVMGKLFF.

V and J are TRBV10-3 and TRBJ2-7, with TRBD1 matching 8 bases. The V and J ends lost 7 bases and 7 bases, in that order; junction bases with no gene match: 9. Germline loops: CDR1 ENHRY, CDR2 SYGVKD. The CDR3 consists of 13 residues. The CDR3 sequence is CAIKWQGAGEQYF. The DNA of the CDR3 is TGTGCCATCAAATGGCAGGGGGCTGGGGAGCAGTACTTC.

The CDR3, as DNA: TGTGCCAGCAGCCCCGAAGGGGGAACTGAAGCTTTCTTT. As protein: CASSPEGGTEAFF. This chain links TRBV6-4 with TRBJ1-1, with TRBD1 as a possible D gene (6 bases). CDR3 length: 13 amino acids. Trimming cost V 6 bases and J 5 bases, with 13 bases left between them. Per the germline V gene, CDR1 is MRHNA and CDR2 is SNTAGT.

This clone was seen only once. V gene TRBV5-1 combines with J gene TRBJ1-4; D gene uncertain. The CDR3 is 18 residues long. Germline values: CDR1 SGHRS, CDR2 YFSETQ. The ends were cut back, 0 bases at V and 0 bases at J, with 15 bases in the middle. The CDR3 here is CASSLAGSSYTTNEKLFF. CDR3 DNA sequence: TGCGCCAGCAGCTTGGCGGGTTCGAGTTACACAACTAATGAAAAACTGTTTTTT.

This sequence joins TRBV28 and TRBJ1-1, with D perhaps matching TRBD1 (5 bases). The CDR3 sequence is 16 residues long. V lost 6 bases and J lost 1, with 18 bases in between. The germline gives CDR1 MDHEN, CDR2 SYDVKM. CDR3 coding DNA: TGTGCCAGCAGCCCCTTCGCGGGACGAGAGAACACTGAAGCTTTCTTT. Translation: CASSPFAGRENTEAFF.

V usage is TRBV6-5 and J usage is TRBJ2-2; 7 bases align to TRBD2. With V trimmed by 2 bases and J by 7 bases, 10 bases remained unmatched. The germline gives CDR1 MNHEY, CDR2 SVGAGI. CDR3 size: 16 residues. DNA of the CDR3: TGTGCCAGCAGTTACAGTGGACTAGTTTCCGGCGGGGAGCTGTTTTTT. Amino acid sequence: CASSYSGLVSGGELFF.

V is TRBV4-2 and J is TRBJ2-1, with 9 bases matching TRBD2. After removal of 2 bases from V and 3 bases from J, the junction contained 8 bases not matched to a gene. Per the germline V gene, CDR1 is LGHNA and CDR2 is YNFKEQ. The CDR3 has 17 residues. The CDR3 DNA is TGTGCCAGCAGCCAACTCGTAGCGGGAGAGGACTACAATGAGCAGTTCTTC. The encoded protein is CASSQLVAGEDYNEQFF.

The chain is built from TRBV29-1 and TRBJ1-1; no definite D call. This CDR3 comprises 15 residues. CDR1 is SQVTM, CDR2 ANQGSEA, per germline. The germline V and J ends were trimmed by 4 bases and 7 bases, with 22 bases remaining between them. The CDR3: CSVAYVVILTVEAFF. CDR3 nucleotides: TGCAGCGTTGCGTACGTGGTCATACTTACAGTTGAAGCTTTCTTT.

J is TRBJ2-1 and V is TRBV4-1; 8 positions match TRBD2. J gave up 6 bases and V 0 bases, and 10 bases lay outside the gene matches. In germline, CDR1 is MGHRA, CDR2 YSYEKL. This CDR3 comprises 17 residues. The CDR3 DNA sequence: TGCGCCAGCAGCCAAGATCTCGGACTAGCCAGAGCCAATGAGCAGTTCTTC. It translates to CASSQDLGLARANEQFF.

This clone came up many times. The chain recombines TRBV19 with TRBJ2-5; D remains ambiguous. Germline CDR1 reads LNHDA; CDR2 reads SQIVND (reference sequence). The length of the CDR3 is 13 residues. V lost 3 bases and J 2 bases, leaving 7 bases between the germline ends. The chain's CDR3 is CASSIHSQETQYF. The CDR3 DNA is TGTGCCAGTAGTATCCACTCTCAAGAGACCCAGTACTTC.

The CDR3 reads CASSFQGNTEAFF. DNA for the CDR3: TGCGCCAGCAGTTTCCAGGGGAACACTGAAGCTTTCTTT. The chain recombines TRBV5-1 with TRBJ1-1; tentative D call: TRBD1 (5 bases). The V end was cut by 5 bases, the J end by 1 base, with 9 bases between. Germline assignment: CDR1 SGHRS and CDR2 YFSETQ. CDR3 length: 13 amino acids.

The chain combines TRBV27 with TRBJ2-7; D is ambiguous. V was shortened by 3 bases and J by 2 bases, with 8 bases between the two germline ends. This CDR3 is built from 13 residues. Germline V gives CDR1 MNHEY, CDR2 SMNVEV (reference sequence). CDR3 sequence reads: CASSFSPAYEQYF. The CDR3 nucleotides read TGTGCCAGCAGTTTTTCTCCGGCCTACGAGCAGTACTTC.

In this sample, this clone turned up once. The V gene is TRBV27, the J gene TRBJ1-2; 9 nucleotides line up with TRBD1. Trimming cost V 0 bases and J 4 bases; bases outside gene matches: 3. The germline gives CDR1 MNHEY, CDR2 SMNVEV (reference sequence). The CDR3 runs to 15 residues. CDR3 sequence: CASSLSTGGFYGYTF. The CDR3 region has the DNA TGTGCCAGCAGTTTATCTACAGGGGGCTTCTATGGCTACACCTTC.

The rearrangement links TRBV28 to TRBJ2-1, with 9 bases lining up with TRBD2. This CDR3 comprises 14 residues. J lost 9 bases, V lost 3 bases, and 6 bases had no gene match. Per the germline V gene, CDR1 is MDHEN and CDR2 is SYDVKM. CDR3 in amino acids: CASSFYSGRGEQFF. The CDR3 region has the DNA TGTGCCAGCAGTTTTTATAGCGGGAGAGGTGAGCAGTTCTTC.

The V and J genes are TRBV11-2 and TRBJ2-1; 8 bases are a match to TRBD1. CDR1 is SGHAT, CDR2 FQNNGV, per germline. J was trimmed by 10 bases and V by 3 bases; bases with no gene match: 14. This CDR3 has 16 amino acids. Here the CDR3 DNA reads TGTGCCAGCAGCTTGATCACCAGGGGGCTAACGGGGGAGCAGTTCTTC. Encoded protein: CASSLITRGLTGEQFF.

The CDR3 is CASSPEIPGAKSAYNEQFF. CDR3 bases: TGTGCCAGCAGCCCCGAGATTCCGGGAGCGAAAAGTGCCTACAATGAGCAGTTCTTC. The V gene is TRBV11-2, the J gene TRBJ2-1; possibly TRBD2 for D (6 bases). V was pared by 5 bases and J by 2 bases, with 25 bases between. In germline, CDR1 is SGHAT, CDR2 FQNNGV. CDR3 size: 19 residues.

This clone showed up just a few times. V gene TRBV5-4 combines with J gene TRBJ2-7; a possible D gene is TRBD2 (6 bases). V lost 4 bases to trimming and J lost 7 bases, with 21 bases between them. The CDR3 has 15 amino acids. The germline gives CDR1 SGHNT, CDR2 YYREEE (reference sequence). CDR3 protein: CASSRIPGAGWEQYF. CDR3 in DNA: TGTGCCAGCAGCCGAATTCCCGGCGCGGGGTGGGAGCAGTACTTC.

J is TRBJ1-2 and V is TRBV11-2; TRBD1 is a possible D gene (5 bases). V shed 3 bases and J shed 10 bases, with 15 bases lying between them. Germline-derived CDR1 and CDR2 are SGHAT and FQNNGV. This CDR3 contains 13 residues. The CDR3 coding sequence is TGTGCCAGCAGCTTTATTGTAGGGGCGGACTACACCTTC. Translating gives CASSFIVGADYTF.

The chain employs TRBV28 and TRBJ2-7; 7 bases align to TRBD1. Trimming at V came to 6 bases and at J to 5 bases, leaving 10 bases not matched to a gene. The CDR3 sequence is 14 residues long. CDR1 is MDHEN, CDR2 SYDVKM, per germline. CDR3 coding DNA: TGTGCCAGCAGCCAGAAACAGGGGCGAAACGAGCAGTACTTC. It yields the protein CASSQKQGRNEQYF.

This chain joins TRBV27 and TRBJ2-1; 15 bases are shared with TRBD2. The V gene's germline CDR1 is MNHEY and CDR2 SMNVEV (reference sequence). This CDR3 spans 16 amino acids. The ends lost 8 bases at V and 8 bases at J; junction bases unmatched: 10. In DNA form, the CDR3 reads TGTGCCAGCGACAGACAGAGGACTAGCGGGAGGGATGAGCAGTTCTTC. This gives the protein CASDRQRTSGRDEQFF.

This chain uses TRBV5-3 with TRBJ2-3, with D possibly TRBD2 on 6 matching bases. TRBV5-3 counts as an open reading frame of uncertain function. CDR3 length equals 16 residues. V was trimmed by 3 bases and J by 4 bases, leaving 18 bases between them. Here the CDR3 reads CARSSKFLRDSDTQYF. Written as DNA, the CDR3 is TGTGCCAGAAGCTCCAAGTTCTTGCGGGACTCAGATACGCAGTATTTT.

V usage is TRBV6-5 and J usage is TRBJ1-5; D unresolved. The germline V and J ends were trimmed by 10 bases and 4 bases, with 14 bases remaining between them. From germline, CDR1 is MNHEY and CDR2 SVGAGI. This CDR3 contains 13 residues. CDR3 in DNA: TGTGCCACCCAGGCAGGCCGTAATCAGCCCCAGCATTTT. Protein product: CATQAGRNQPQHF.

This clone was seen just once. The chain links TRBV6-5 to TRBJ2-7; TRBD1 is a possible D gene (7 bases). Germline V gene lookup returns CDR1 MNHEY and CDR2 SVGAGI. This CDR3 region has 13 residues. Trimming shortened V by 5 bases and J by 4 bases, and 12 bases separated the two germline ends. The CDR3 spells CASSPTGRYEQYF. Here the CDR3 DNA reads TGTGCCAGCAGTCCGACAGGGAGGTACGAGCAGTACTTC.

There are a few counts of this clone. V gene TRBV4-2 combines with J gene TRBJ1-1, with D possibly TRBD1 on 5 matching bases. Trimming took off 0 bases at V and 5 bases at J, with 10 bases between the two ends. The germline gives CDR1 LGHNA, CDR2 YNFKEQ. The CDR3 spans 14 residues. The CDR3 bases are TGTGCCAGCAGCCAAGACCCAGGGCTTACTGAAGCTTTCTTT. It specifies CASSQDPGLTEAFF.

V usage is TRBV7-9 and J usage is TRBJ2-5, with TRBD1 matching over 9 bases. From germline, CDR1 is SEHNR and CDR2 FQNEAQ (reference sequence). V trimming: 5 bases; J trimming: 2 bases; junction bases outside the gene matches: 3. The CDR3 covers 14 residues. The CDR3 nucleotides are TGTGCCAGCAGCCGCGGGACAGGGCAAGAGACCCAGTACTTC. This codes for CASSRGTGQETQYF.

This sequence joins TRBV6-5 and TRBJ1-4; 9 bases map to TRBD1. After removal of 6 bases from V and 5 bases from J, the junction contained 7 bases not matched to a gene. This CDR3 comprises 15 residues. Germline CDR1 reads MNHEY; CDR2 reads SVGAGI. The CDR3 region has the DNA TGTGCCAGCAGGGACACCGGGACAGGGAATGAAAAACTGTTTTTT. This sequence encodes CASRDTGTGNEKLFF.

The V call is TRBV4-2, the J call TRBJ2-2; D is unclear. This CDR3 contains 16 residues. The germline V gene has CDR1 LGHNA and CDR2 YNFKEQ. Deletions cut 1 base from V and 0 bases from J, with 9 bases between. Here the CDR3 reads CASSQVQLTNTGELFF. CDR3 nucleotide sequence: TGTGCCAGCAGCCAAGTACAGCTTACGAACACCGGGGAGCTGTTTTTT.

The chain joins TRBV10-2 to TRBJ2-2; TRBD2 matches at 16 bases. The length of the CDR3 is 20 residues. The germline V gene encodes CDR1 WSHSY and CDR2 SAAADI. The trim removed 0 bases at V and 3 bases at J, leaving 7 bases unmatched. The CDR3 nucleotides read TGCGCCAGCAGTGAGTCGATGGGACTAGCGGGAGGGCCTTACACCGGGGAGCTGTTTTTT. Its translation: CASSESMGLAGGPYTGELFF.

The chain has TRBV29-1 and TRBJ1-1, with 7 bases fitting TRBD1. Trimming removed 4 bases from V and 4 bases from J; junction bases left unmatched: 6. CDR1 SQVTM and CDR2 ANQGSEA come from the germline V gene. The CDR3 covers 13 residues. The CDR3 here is CSVVGGPGTEAFF. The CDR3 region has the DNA TGCAGCGTTGTAGGGGGCCCGGGCACTGAAGCTTTCTTT.